The 25 T cell receptor beta chains presented below share a single source sample, sequenced in a study of a mutant IDH1 vaccine in newly diagnosed glioma (dated by TCRdb to about 2021). The library was obtained by the immunoSEQ multiplex PCR assay. This is the immuneACCESS table as TCRdb keeps it, with only in-frame sequences that have V and J called. A part of the clones is gone; compared with another copy, unresolved V genes explain less than half, and the rest is unexplained. The sample table holds roughly 86,000 clones, of which around 80% were seen once. The ten top clones hold 7% to 9% of the sample. The sample's time point label, in plain terms: baseline, week 1 (first vaccination visit). The treatment or condition label for this specimen denotes: pre-vaccination baseline after standard-of-care therapy. Source: PBMCs, taken from a glioma patient treated with radiotherapy, temozolomide or both. The receptors here all came from a man aged 35 to 55 with glioma.

The V call is TRBV19, the J call TRBJ1-5; D perhaps matches TRBD1 (6 bases). The germline CDR1 and CDR2 sequences are LNHDA and SQIVND (reference sequence). Trimming stripped 3 bases from V and 6 bases from J, with 12 bases between. There are 14 residues in the CDR3. The CDR3 nucleotides are TGTGCCAGTAGTATTCCAGGGGTGGCTCAGCCCCAGCATTTT. Its protein product is CASSIPGVAQPQHF.

This chain links TRBV10-3 with TRBJ2-1; 10 bases match TRBD2. With 9 bases clipped from V and 9 bases from J, the junction kept 14 bases outside the gene matches. This CDR3 contains 15 residues. Germline V gene sequence: CDR1 ENHRY, CDR2 SYGVKD. Here the CDR3 DNA reads TGTGCCATTACTAGCGGGGCCCAGCGAGGCGGTGAGCAGTTCTTC. As protein: CAITSGAQRGGEQFF.

The chain combines TRBV19 with TRBJ2-7; D gene ambiguous. CDR3 size: 15 residues. V was cut by 4 bases and J by 4 bases, with 17 bases left in between. The germline V gene has CDR1 LNHDA and CDR2 SQIVND (reference sequence). Here the CDR3 reads CASSTHGWADYEQYF. The CDR3 DNA reads TGTGCCAGTAGTACCCATGGGTGGGCAGATTACGAGCAGTACTTC.

The J gene is TRBJ2-7, the V gene TRBV6-5, with 7 positions matching TRBD2. This CDR3 has 14 amino acids. V shed 2 bases and J 6 bases; nucleotides not matched to a gene: 7. CDR1 is MNHEY, CDR2 SVGAGI, per germline. The CDR3 here is CASSYRGRVGEQYF. For the CDR3, the DNA is TGTGCCAGCAGTTACCGGGGGAGGGTGGGCGAGCAGTACTTC.

The rearrangement links TRBV10-3 to TRBJ2-1; the D is unclear. This CDR3 comprises 12 residues. Germline CDR1 and CDR2: ENHRY and SYGVKD. The V end was cut by 4 bases, the J end by 8 bases, with 9 bases between. DNA for the CDR3: TGTGCCATCAGTGGGATGGTCGATGAGCAGTTCTTC. Protein: CAISGMVDEQFF.

The gene calls are TRBV2 and TRBJ2-7; D call uncertain. CDR3 length equals 11 residues. V was pared by 8 bases and J by 2 bases, with 7 bases between. Germline V gene data show CDR1 as SNHLY and CDR2 as FYNNEI. CDR3 coding DNA: TGTGCCAGCTCGATTACCTACGAGCAGTACTTC. This encodes CASSITYEQYF. The full variable domain, in which reference TRBV2 and TRBJ2-7 provide the parts outside the CDR3, is EPEVTQTPSHQVTQMGQEVILRCVPISNHLYFYWYRQILGQKVEFLVSFYNNEISEKSEIFDDQFSVERPDGSNFTLKIRSTKLEDSAMYFCASSITYEQYFGPGTRLTVT.

The chain employs TRBV14 and TRBJ1-2, with D unclear. This CDR3 is built from 16 residues. The V end was cut by 0 bases, the J end by 4 bases, with 15 bases between. Germline V gene sequence: CDR1 SGHDN, CDR2 FVKESK. The CDR3 sequence: CASSQDHSRTGYGYTF. The CDR3 DNA sequence: TGTGCCAGCAGCCAAGATCACTCCCGGACGGGCTATGGCTACACCTTC.

In this sample, this clone turned up once. This sequence joins TRBV6-5 and TRBJ1-5, with D perhaps TRBD1 (6 bases). The CDR3 is 12 amino acids. V gave up 6 bases and J gave up 7 bases, with 10 bases separating them. Germline V gives CDR1 MNHEY, CDR2 SVGAGI. CDR3 loop: CASRLGGQPQHF. The DNA for the CDR3 is TGTGCCAGCAGGCTTGGGGGCCAGCCCCAGCATTTT.

A few counts support this clone. The rearrangement uses TRBV11-2 and TRBJ2-7, with TRBD2 matching over 13 bases. After removal of 5 bases from V and 2 bases from J, the junction contained 6 bases not matched to a gene. Germline loops: CDR1 SGHAT, CDR2 FQNNGV. This CDR3 region has 16 residues. The CDR3: CASSPATSGGPYEQYF. The CDR3 DNA follows: TGTGCCAGCAGCCCGGCGACTAGCGGGGGGCCCTACGAGCAGTACTTC.

The chain couples TRBV2 to TRBJ2-3, with TRBD2 matching over 7 bases. The CDR3 length is 14 residues. With V trimmed by 4 bases and J by 1 base, 2 bases remained unmatched. Germline V gene sequence: CDR1 SNHLY, CDR2 FYNNEI. This chain's CDR3 is CASSVGGGTDTQYF. The CDR3 DNA is TGTGCCAGCAGTGTGGGGGGGGGCACAGATACGCAGTATTTT. The variable domain in full, completed from reference TRBV2 and TRBJ2-3, reads EPEVTQTPSHQVTQMGQEVILRCVPISNHLYFYWYRQILGQKVEFLVSFYNNEISEKSEIFDDQFSVERPDGSNFTLKIRSTKLEDSAMYFCASSVGGGTDTQYFGPGTRLTVL.

The genes are TRBV9 and TRBJ2-3; D is ambiguous. This CDR3 has 15 residues. Trimming took off 4 bases at V and 2 bases at J, with 14 bases between the two ends. Germline CDR1 reads SGDLS; CDR2 reads YYNGEE. This CDR3 is CASSPTLLNTDTQYF. The CDR3 DNA sequence: TGTGCCAGCAGCCCCACCTTGTTGAACACAGATACGCAGTATTTT.

The chain uses TRBV6-5 and TRBJ1-1; 8 nucleotides match TRBD1. V trimming: 2 bases; J trimming: 7 bases; junction bases outside the gene matches: 6. The CDR3 has 14 amino acids. The germline V gene encodes CDR1 MNHEY and CDR2 SVGAGI. CDR3 DNA: TGTGCCAGCAGTTACCGGCAGGGGGCCTTTGAAGCTTTCTTT. As protein: CASSYRQGAFEAFF.

This clone came up a few times. The gene calls are TRBV4-3 and TRBJ1-1; D remains unclear. Trimming shortened V by 1 base and J by 2 bases, and 8 bases separated the two germline ends. CDR3 size: 14 residues. Germline assignment: CDR1 LGHNA and CDR2 YSLEER. The CDR3 DNA reads TGCGCCAGCAGCCAAGCCCTGTTCAACACTGAAGCTTTCTTT. It yields the protein CASSQALFNTEAFF.

This rearrangement joins TRBV10-1 to TRBJ2-1; TRBD1 aligns across 10 bases. The CDR3 is 14 residues long. J lost 7 bases, V lost 6 bases, and 6 bases had no gene match. Germline V gene lookup returns CDR1 WNHNN and CDR2 SYGVQD (reference sequence). The CDR3 loop reads CASSPGQGWNEQFF. The CDR3 DNA is TGCGCCAGCAGCCCGGGACAGGGGTGGAATGAGCAGTTCTTC.

This sequence joins TRBV21-1 and TRBJ1-5; the D call TRBD1 from the table was never checked on the DNA. TRBV21-1 is designated a pseudogene. CDR3 length: 16 residues. In DNA form, the CDR3 reads TGTGCCAGCAGCAAAGACTATACAGGGCACAATCAGCCCCAGCATTTT. This encodes CASSKDYTGHNQPQHF.

The chain links TRBV6-4 to TRBJ2-1; maybe TRBD2 (6 bases). There are 13 residues in the CDR3. The V and J ends lost 5 bases and 9 bases respectively, with 14 bases between them. The germline V gene encodes CDR1 MRHNA and CDR2 SNTAGT. The CDR3, as DNA: TGTGCCAGCAGTCTGACTAGACTCAGTGAGCAGTTCTTC. Translating it yields CASSLTRLSEQFF.

This clone appeared a few times. This chain uses TRBV18 with TRBJ1-5; TRBD1 agrees at 8 bases. Germline CDR1 is KGHSH and CDR2 is LQKENI. The J segment lost 3 bases and the V segment lost 5 bases, leaving 6 bases of the junction unmatched. The CDR3 runs 15 residues. As DNA, the CDR3 is TGTGCCAGCTCAGGAAGACAGGGGCCCAATCAGCCCCAGCATTTT. This encodes CASSGRQGPNQPQHF.

The V gene is TRBV4-3, the J gene TRBJ1-2; TRBD1 aligns across 10 bases. The CDR3 runs 16 residues. V shed 3 bases and J 3 bases; nucleotides not matched to a gene: 7. Germline lookup yields CDR1 LGHNA and CDR2 YSLEER. The CDR3: CASSQATGGEHYGYTF. The CDR3 bases are TGCGCCAGCAGCCAGGCGACAGGGGGCGAACACTATGGCTACACCTTC.

The gene calls are TRBV9 and TRBJ2-7; 8 nucleotides align to TRBD2. The trim removed 4 bases at V and 6 bases at J, leaving 6 bases unmatched. CDR1 is SGDLS and CDR2 is YYNGEE in the germline V gene. The CDR3 sequence is 13 residues long. The CDR3 coding sequence is TGTGCCAGCAGCAATAGCGGGACTTCCGAGCAGTACTTC. The encoded protein is CASSNSGTSEQYF.

This sequence joins TRBV10-3 and TRBJ2-5; TRBD2 matches 8 bases. V lost 6 bases and J lost 8; bases outside the gene matches: 14. The CDR3 consists of 15 residues. Per germline, CDR1 ENHRY and CDR2 SYGVKD. The DNA of the CDR3 is TGTGCCATCAGGAACCGGGAGGGGGAGGCCGGAACCCAGTACTTC. Encoded protein: CAIRNREGEAGTQYF.

J is TRBJ1-1 and V is TRBV23-1; unclear D gene. TRBV23-1 qualifies as an ORF whose function is uncertain. V was cut by 7 bases and J by 0 bases, with 12 bases left in between. The CDR3 has 14 residues. The CDR3 sequence: CASTLRGLNTEAFF. The CDR3 DNA follows: TGCGCCAGCACCCTCCGGGGATTGAACACTGAAGCTTTCTTT.

This clone has just one count. Other DNA sequences within the sample encode an identical CDR3. This chain uses TRBV18 with TRBJ2-5; TRBD2 might be the D (6 bases). Germline CDR1 and CDR2: KGHSH and LQKENI. This CDR3 is built from 14 residues. Deletions cut 2 bases from V and 3 bases from J, with 10 bases between. Here the CDR3 DNA reads TGTGCCAGCTCACCAGGCGGGGTGAAAGAGACCCAGTACTTC. Amino acid sequence: CASSPGGVKETQYF.

Only one count was recorded for this clone. The chain uses TRBV7-9 and TRBJ2-7; 11 bases are shared with TRBD1. This CDR3 has 15 residues. V gave up 5 bases and J gave up 5 bases; unmatched junction bases: 8. Germline CDR1 reads SEHNR; CDR2 reads FQNEAQ (reference sequence). CDR3 residues: CASSTGQGAGDEQYF. Written as DNA, the CDR3 is TGTGCCAGCAGCACCGGACAGGGGGCGGGGGACGAGCAGTACTTC.

The chain joins TRBV10-1 to TRBJ1-1, with TRBD1 identical over 8 bases. The length of the CDR3 is 13 residues. The germline CDR1 and CDR2 sequences are WNHNN and SYGVQD (reference sequence). V was pared by 8 bases and J by 0 bases, with 2 bases of the junction left unmatched. The CDR3 DNA reads TGCGCCAGCGGACAGGGCATGAACACTGAAGCTTTCTTT. This codes for CASGQGMNTEAFF.

This rearrangement joins TRBV7-2 to TRBJ2-2; the D is unclear. V was trimmed by 2 bases and J by 1 base, leaving 5 bases between them. The CDR3 contains 14 residues. The germline V gene has CDR1 SGHTA and CDR2 FQGNSA. The CDR3 DNA reads as TGTGCCAGCAGCTTAAAGGTGAACACCGGGGAGCTGTTTTTT. Amino acids: CASSLKVNTGELFF.